This TCR beta chain was recovered during a study of cytotoxic CD8 clonotypes in ibrutinib-treated CLL (dated by TCRdb to 2020 to 2022). Regarding the study in general: The cohort included roughly 15 treatment-naive and fewer than 12 relapsed/refractory patients; roughly 17 were IGHV unmutated. Partial responses were observed in about 25 patients and complete responses in 2; after a median follow-up of 68 months, remission was maintained in 14 patients and progression was observed in roughly 12. The response samples were drawn at a median of roughly twelve months into treatment, with a range of roughly 6 to 40 months. Samples averaged approximately 240,000 productive templates and some 96,000 productive rearrangements. Longitudinal samples were obtainable from about 30% of the roughly 90 participants in the trial. Cryopreserved peripheral blood mononuclear cells were collected at three points: before therapy, at response, and at either sustained remission or disease progression.

For TCR beta library preparation, approximately 2.2 micrograms of genomic DNA were isolated from cryopreserved PBMCs. High-throughput TCR beta sequencing was performed on longitudinal blood samples from CLL patients receiving ibrutinib monotherapy. The patients took part in an open-label, single-center phase 2 trial of ibrutinib monotherapy. What the work shows at the level of the full study, not this receptor alone: Baseline clonality was found to be higher than that of age-matched healthy donors and was strongly correlated with circulating CD8+ T-cell counts. Lymph node repertoires were not examined, and the timing of sampling was not matched between patients in sustained remission and those whose disease progressed. At ibrutinib response clonality went up, during sustained remission it held steady, and at progression it dropped back toward baseline. Public clonotypes were rare and either shrank or stayed stable during treatment, and the rise in clonality at ibrutinib response reflected expansion of private clonotypes.

As for this clone: Its recognized antigen is unknown. No much larger clone exists at a distance of one base, and base qualities are not known.

A MiSeq instrument was used for deep resolution sequencing, which targeted depths ranging from 1 in 1 million up to 1 in 200,000 T cells, with coverage averaging 10x for each clonotype. The immunoSEQ hsTCRB Kit was used to generate TCR beta libraries. Per the authors' processing: ImmunoSEQ Data Assistant and ImmunoSEQ Analyzer were used for data analysis, and V, D and J genes were assigned according to IMGT definitions. Clonality, which ranges from 0 to 1, was calculated by subtracting the normalized Shannon entropy of productive rearrangement frequencies from one. Only overrepresented clonotypes making up at least 0.05% of the repertoire of each patient were included in the public clonotype analysis. Roughly 12 age-matched healthy donor repertoires from immuneACCESS were used as controls for clonality. Imported from immuneACCESS, the table was reduced by TCRdb to in-frame sequences with V and J called. These copies leave out some clones; in studies compared against another copy, an unresolved V gene accounts for under half, and the cause of the remainder is not known. The V and J calls and clone size come from that table; D and trimming were worked out from the DNA. The sample data list around 310,000 clones, and roughly 80% of these were observed just once. Approximately 7% of the sample is held by the ten biggest clonotypes.

This TCR was sampled from a human donor with chronic lymphocytic leukemia. The sample consisted of PBMCs, taken before ibrutinib treatment.

The CDR3 amino acid sequence is: CASSADNSYEQYF. In nucleotide form, the sequence is TGTGCCAGCAGCGCGGATAACTCCTACGAGCAGTACTTC. The chain joins TRBV9 to TRBJ2-7; the D gene is not confidently resolved. The CDR3 runs 13 amino acids, cysteine and phenylalanine included. Just the 39-base CDR3 DNA is kept, in frame starting at base 1. The junction shows trimming of 3 bases on V and 0 bases on J, plus 7 bases between the germline ends. Sequences SGDLS (CDR1) and YYNGEE (CDR2) are obtained from the germline V gene.